A single sample gave rise to the 32 T cell receptor beta chains below, sequenced in a study of T-cell memory formation after mild COVID-19. TCRdb ran MiXCR on the 5' RACE reads and lists one entry per CDR3 protein. The data contain fewer than 110,000 distinct CDR3 sequences, roughly an eighth of them singletons. The sequencing input was PBMCs or a T cell subset sorted from them (not recorded which). Receptors were obtained from a man aged 18 to 29 who had mild COVID-19 (a few samples of this study predate the infection). Cell type and time point are not known.

This clonotype was counted a few times. The V gene is TRBV4-1, the J gene TRBJ1-1; D is perhaps TRBD1 (6 bases). The CDR3 sequence is 15 residues long. Germline values: CDR1 MGHRA, CDR2 YSYEKL. V lost 3 bases to trimming and J lost 4 bases, with 15 bases between them. The CDR3, as DNA: TGCGCCAGCAGCCAGGACCAGGGGATGGGCACTGAAGCTTTCTTT. It encodes CASSQDQGMGTEAFF.

This clonotype was counted ten times or more. The CDR3 loop reads CASSSIGTGNTGELFF. The CDR3 DNA is TGTGCCAGCAGTTCTATCGGGACAGGGAATACCGGGGAGCTGTTTTTT. J is TRBJ2-2 and V is TRBV7-2; 9 bases are a match to TRBD1. The CDR3 has 16 residues. With V trimmed by 6 bases and J by 5 bases, 10 bases remained unmatched. In germline, CDR1 is SGHTA, CDR2 FQGNSA.

This clonotype was seen once. The V gene is TRBV4-1, the J gene TRBJ2-2; 7 nucleotides align to TRBD1. Germline-derived CDR1 and CDR2 are MGHRA and YSYEKL. This CDR3 has 15 residues. The V and J ends lost 4 bases and 4 bases, in that order; junction bases with no gene match: 6. CDR3 nucleotide sequence: TGCGCCAGCAGCCTTGGACAGGATTTCACCGGGGAGCTGTTTTTT. This codes for CASSLGQDFTGELFF.

The chain is built from TRBV12-3 or TRBV12-4 and TRBJ2-2; no reliable D call. V was clipped by 0 bases and J by 0 bases, with 8 bases between them. The length of the CDR3 is 16 residues. CDR3 residues: CASSLALRANTGELFF. CDR3 sequence (DNA): TGTGCCAGCAGTTTAGCGCTTCGCGCGAACACCGGGGAGCTGTTTTTT.

The genes are TRBV4-1 and TRBJ2-7, with D maybe TRBD1 (6 bases). The CDR3 loop spans 13 amino acids. The V and J ends lost 3 bases and 3 bases respectively, with 9 bases between them. Germline V gene lookup returns CDR1 MGHRA and CDR2 YSYEKL. Here the CDR3 DNA reads TGCGCCAGCAGCCAGGACAGCAGCTACGAGCAGTACTTC. This codes for CASSQDSSYEQYF.

This chain uses TRBV5-6 with TRBJ1-1, with D possibly being TRBD1 (6 bases). The V gene's germline CDR1 is SGHDT and CDR2 YYEEEE. The CDR3 covers 14 residues. V was clipped by 4 bases and J by 0 bases, with 10 bases between them. The CDR3 protein is CASSRTGMNTEAFF. The CDR3 DNA reads TGTGCCAGCAGCCGAACAGGGATGAACACTGAAGCTTTCTTT. Using reference TRBV5-6 and TRBJ1-1 for the parts outside the CDR3, the full variable domain is DAGVTQSPTHLIKTRGQQVTLRCSPKSGHDTVSWYQQALGQGPQFIFQYYEEEERQRGNFPDRFSGHQFPNYSSELNVNALLLGDSALYLCASSRTGMNTEAFFGQGTRLTVV.

V usage is TRBV27 and J usage is TRBJ2-7; 8 bases fit TRBD1. Trimming cost V 7 bases and J 2 bases; bases outside gene matches: 10. Germline CDR1 MNHEY, CDR2 SMNVEV (reference sequence). The CDR3 runs to 15 residues. The CDR3 nucleotides are TGTGCCAGCACCCCCTCAGGGGGCCGTCCCTACGAGCAGTACTTC. As protein: CASTPSGGRPYEQYF.

This clonotype was detected many times. The chain employs TRBV27 and TRBJ2-1; 14 bases are a match to TRBD2. J was trimmed by 6 bases and V by 5 bases; bases with no gene match: 12. The CDR3 totals 18 residues. Germline assignment: CDR1 MNHEY and CDR2 SMNVEV (reference sequence). The CDR3 sequence: CASSPLYRLAGGRNEQFF. The CDR3 nucleotides are TGTGCCAGCAGTCCATTATATCGACTAGCGGGGGGGCGCAATGAGCAGTTCTTC.

This clonotype appeared many times. The chain combines TRBV6-4 with TRBJ2-3; D call uncertain. Germline loops: CDR1 MRHNA, CDR2 SNTAGT. This CDR3 spans 13 amino acids. Between the trimmed V and J ends, which lost 5 bases and 3 bases, there was a span of 9 bases. CDR3 sequence (DNA): TGTGCCAGCAGTCAAAGGGATACAGATACGCAGTATTTT. Its translation: CASSQRDTDTQYF.

This clonotype was counted a few times. This chain uses TRBV20-1 with TRBJ2-5; 9 bases align to TRBD2. V dropped 3 bases and J dropped 3; count of bases not matched to a gene: 2. In germline, CDR1 is DFQATT, CDR2 SNEGSKA (reference sequence). CDR3 length: 13 residues. The CDR3 loop is CSASVAGEETQYF. CDR3 DNA sequence: TGCAGTGCTAGTGTAGCGGGGGAAGAGACCCAGTACTTC.

Many counts were recorded for this clonotype. V and J are TRBV7-6 and TRBJ1-1, with TRBD1 as a possible D gene (6 bases). The CDR3 runs to 16 residues. Trimming left V 1 base short and J 0 bases short, with 12 bases between. Germline V CDR1 and CDR2: SGHVS, FNYEAQ. The chain's CDR3 is CASSLGVTGLNTEAFF. The DNA for the CDR3 is TGTGCCAGCAGCTTAGGGGTAACAGGGTTGAACACTGAAGCTTTCTTT.

The rearrangement uses TRBV7-6 and TRBJ1-3; 8 bases agree with TRBD1. The V gene end was trimmed by 6 bases and the J gene end by 4 bases; junction bases not matched to a gene: 5. Germline V gene lookup returns CDR1 SGHVS and CDR2 FNYEAQ. This CDR3 region has 14 residues. CDR3 residues: CASRKDREGNTIYF. For the CDR3, the DNA is TGTGCCAGCAGAAAGGACAGGGAAGGAAACACCATATATTTT.

This clonotype was detected a few times. The V call is TRBV9, the J call TRBJ2-5; maybe TRBD1 (6 bases). Germline-derived CDR1 and CDR2 are SGDLS and YYNGEE. The CDR3 runs to 14 residues. V lost 0 bases and J lost 4, with 10 bases in between. CDR3 sequence: CASSVGRGGETQYF. CDR3 sequence (DNA): TGTGCCAGCAGCGTAGGCAGAGGGGGAGAGACCCAGTACTTC.

The chain recombines TRBV11-2 with TRBJ2-3; TRBD2 aligns across 8 bases. The CDR3 runs 14 residues. V shed 5 bases and J 2 bases; nucleotides not matched to a gene: 3. Germline V lookup: CDR1 SGHAT, CDR2 FQNNGV. The chain's CDR3 is CASSDSGATDTQYF. CDR3 DNA sequence: TGTGCCAGCAGCGATAGCGGGGCCACAGATACGCAGTATTTT. Full variable domain (missing parts from reference TRBV11-2 and TRBJ2-3): EAGVAQSPRYKIIEKRQSVAFWCNPISGHATLYWYQQILGQGPKLLIQFQNNGVVDDSQLPKDRFSAERLKGVDSTLKIQPAKLEDSAVYLCASSDSGATDTQYFGPGTRLTVL.

This sequence joins TRBV12-3 or TRBV12-4 and TRBJ2-7; D gene uncertain. The CDR3 totals 13 residues. V shed 5 bases and J shed 4 bases, with 12 bases lying between them. The chain's CDR3 is CASSPADVYEQYF. The CDR3 region has the DNA TGTGCCAGCAGTCCCGCGGATGTTTACGAGCAGTACTTC.

This clonotype was detected ten times or more. The chain combines TRBV29-1 with TRBJ2-2; no firm D call. The ends were cut back, 6 bases at V and 4 bases at J, with 6 bases in the middle. Looked up from germline, CDR1 is SQVTM and CDR2 is ANQGSEA. This CDR3 has 11 amino acids. This chain's CDR3 is CSVLVTGELFF. DNA for the CDR3: TGCAGCGTGCTGGTCACCGGGGAGCTGTTTTTT.

This clonotype appeared a few times. V gene TRBV9 combines with J gene TRBJ1-6; D might be TRBD1 (6 bases). Germline V gene sequence: CDR1 SGDLS, CDR2 YYNGEE. The germline V and J ends were trimmed by 4 bases and 5 bases, with 13 bases remaining between them. CDR3 length: 15 amino acids. The CDR3 region has the DNA TGTGCCAGCAGCATCGGACAGTGGGATAATTCACCCCTCCACTTT. Amino acid sequence: CASSIGQWDNSPLHF.

This clonotype was observed a handful of times. The chain couples TRBV9 to TRBJ2-3; TRBD2 might be the D (5 bases). The CDR3 is 15 amino acids. The germline V and J ends were trimmed by 3 bases and 1 base, with 12 bases remaining between them. The germline V gene encodes CDR1 SGDLS and CDR2 YYNGEE. The chain's CDR3 is CASSAYSRGTDTQYF. The CDR3 bases are TGTGCCAGCAGCGCATACTCGCGGGGCACAGATACGCAGTATTTT. Based on the CDR3 plus reference TRBV9 and TRBJ2-3, the full variable domain is DSGVTQTPKHLITATGQRVTLRCSPRSGDLSVYWYQQSLDQGLQFLIQYYNGEERAKGNILERFSAQQFPDLHSELNLSSLELGDSALYFCASSAYSRGTDTQYFGPGTRLTVL.

This clonotype was counted a few times. This chain joins TRBV4-1 and TRBJ2-5, with D hard to call. V lost 2 bases to trimming and J lost 4 bases, with 5 bases between them. The length of the CDR3 is 12 residues. The germline V gene encodes CDR1 MGHRA and CDR2 YSYEKL. CDR3 loop: CASSQLGETQYF. As DNA, the CDR3 is TGCGCCAGCAGCCAATTAGGAGAGACCCAGTACTTC.

V and J are TRBV9 and TRBJ2-2; unclear D gene. Germline values: CDR1 SGDLS, CDR2 YYNGEE. This CDR3 comprises 14 residues. Trimming cost V 0 bases and J 1 base, with 4 bases left between them. The CDR3 DNA follows: TGTGCCAGCAGCGTAGGGGGGAACACCGGGGAGCTGTTTTTT. It is translated as CASSVGGNTGELFF.

This clonotype has a handful of counts. The rearrangement uses TRBV7-6 and TRBJ2-7, with TRBD2 matching 8 bases. The CDR3 runs 13 residues. Trimming at V came to 4 bases and at J to 5 bases, leaving 4 bases not matched to a gene. Germline V lookup: CDR1 SGHVS, CDR2 FNYEAQ. The CDR3 DNA reads as TGTGCCAGCAGCTGGAGCGGGGGCGACGAGCAGTACTTC. As protein: CASSWSGGDEQYF.

This clonotype was detected a few times. The J gene is TRBJ1-5, the V gene TRBV12-3 or TRBV12-4; no clear D. The V gene lost 6 bases and the J gene lost 0 bases, with 12 bases spanning the gap. The CDR3 covers 15 residues. CDR3 bases: TGTGCCAGCAGCCCTTCTAGAGTTAGCAATCAGCCCCAGCATTTT. Its protein is CASSPSRVSNQPQHF.

This clonotype was detected a few times. The J gene is TRBJ2-7, the V gene TRBV4-1; 8 bases are a match to TRBD1. V was clipped by 4 bases and J by 4 bases; unmatched bases: 12. Germline V CDR1 and CDR2: MGHRA, YSYEKL. There are 16 residues in the CDR3. The CDR3 reads CASSPSGGQASYEQYF. CDR3 DNA sequence: TGCGCCAGCAGCCCCAGTGGGGGACAGGCTTCGTACGAGCAGTACTTC.

This clonotype was seen once. The chain employs TRBV4-1 and TRBJ1-1; D is unresolved. CDR3 length: 15 residues. The V end lost 0 bases, the J end lost 1 base, and 9 bases lay between the germline ends. Looked up from germline, CDR1 is MGHRA and CDR2 is YSYEKL. DNA of the CDR3: TGCGCCAGCAGCCAAGATGACCAAGGGAACACTGAAGCTTTCTTT. Translation: CASSQDDQGNTEAFF.

This chain uses TRBV5-5 with TRBJ1-1; 7 nucleotides agree with TRBD1. J lost 4 bases, V lost 3 bases, and 21 bases had no gene match. This CDR3 has 19 amino acids. CDR1 SGHKS and CDR2 YYEKEE come from the germline V gene (reference sequence). The CDR3 loop reads CASSSRTGATRFVGTEAFF. In nucleotides, the CDR3 is TGTGCCAGCAGCTCAAGGACAGGAGCGACTCGCTTCGTAGGCACTGAAGCTTTCTTT.

In nucleotides, the CDR3 is TGCGCCAGCAGCCAAGAACAGTACAATACGCAGTATTTT. As protein: CASSQEQYNTQYF. This sequence joins TRBV4-1 and TRBJ2-3; D ambiguous. This CDR3 is 13 amino acids long. CDR1 and CDR2 (germline): MGHRA, YSYEKL. Trimming shortened V by 0 bases and J by 7 bases, and 8 bases separated the two germline ends.

This clonotype was found a few times. The chain is built from TRBV6-2 or TRBV6-3 and TRBJ2-7, with 8 positions matching TRBD1. V was pared by 6 bases and J by 6 bases, with 16 bases of the junction left unmatched. There are 16 residues in the CDR3. Germline-derived CDR1 and CDR2 are MNHEY and SVGEGT. The CDR3 protein is CASRPLGTGNPSEQYF. CDR3 coding DNA: TGTGCCAGCAGGCCACTCGGGACAGGCAATCCTTCCGAGCAGTACTTC.

The chain recombines TRBV20-1 with TRBJ2-4, with TRBD2 matching 8 bases. The CDR3 is 15 amino acids. Germline V gene data show CDR1 as DFQATT and CDR2 as SNEGSKA (reference sequence). With 5 bases clipped from V and 2 bases from J, the junction kept 8 bases outside the gene matches. Written as DNA, the CDR3 is TGCAGTGCTCCTCTAGCGGGTAACACCAAAAACATTCAGTACTTC. Amino acids: CSAPLAGNTKNIQYF.

This chain joins TRBV5-6 and TRBJ2-7; D is undetermined. V gave up 5 bases and J gave up 0 bases, with 9 bases separating them. The germline CDR1 and CDR2 sequences are SGHDT and YYEEEE. The CDR3 consists of 13 residues. CDR3: CASRIGPSYEQYV. The CDR3 DNA reads as TGTGCCAGCAGGATCGGACCCTCCTACGAGCAGTACGTC.

V gene TRBV7-9 combines with J gene TRBJ2-7; D is unclear. V was cut by 5 bases and J by 5 bases, with 13 bases left in between. CDR3 length: 13 residues. The germline V gene has CDR1 SEHNR and CDR2 FQNEAQ (reference sequence). CDR3: CASSLESWNEQYF. Written as DNA, the CDR3 is TGTGCCAGCAGCCTAGAATCTTGGAACGAGCAGTACTTC.

The V gene is TRBV7-6, the J gene TRBJ2-7; TRBD2 matches at 8 bases. The J segment lost 1 base and the V segment lost 4 bases, leaving 6 bases of the junction unmatched. The CDR3 has 15 residues. CDR1 and CDR2 (germline): SGHVS, FNYEAQ. The CDR3 sequence is CASSYQRGPSYEQYF. CDR3 DNA: TGTGCCAGCAGCTACCAGCGGGGGCCGTCCTACGAGCAGTACTTC.

This clonotype was found a few times. The chain links TRBV6-2 or TRBV6-3 to TRBJ2-3; 9 nucleotides line up with TRBD1. The CDR3 is 16 residues long. The trim removed 6 bases at V and 0 bases at J, leaving 7 bases unmatched. Germline V gives CDR1 MNHEY, CDR2 SVGEGT. The DNA for the CDR3 is TGTGCCAGCAGAATAATTACAGGGGGCAGCACAGATACGCAGTATTTT. This translates into CASRIITGGSTDTQYF.